The 5 T cell receptor beta chains below come from one sample, sequenced in a study of shared clonotypes between healthy human individuals. The table came from immunoSEQ multiplex PCR; TCRdb's copy has only in-frame clones and leaves some out. Of approximately 1.5 million clones in the sample, 95% to 99% were seen once. Sequencing was done on a sample of naive CD4+ T cells sorted from blood. Subset in this sample: CD45RA+ positively selected. These receptor sequences come from a man aged 25 to 45 in good health.

The chain joins TRBV4-1 to TRBJ1-2, with 10 bases that match TRBD1. J lost 2 bases, V lost 5 bases, and 5 bases had no gene match. The CDR3 spans 15 residues. Germline CDR1 reads MGHRA; CDR2 reads YSYEKL. CDR3 DNA sequence: TGCGCCAGCAGCGCCAGGACAGGGGGGAACTATGGCTACACCTTC. It specifies CASSARTGGNYGYTF.

The chain links TRBV2 to TRBJ1-1, with TRBD1 as a possible D gene (5 bases). The V and J ends lost 4 bases and 7 bases respectively, with 16 bases between them. Germline CDR1 reads SNHLY; CDR2 reads FYNNEI. The CDR3 extends over 14 amino acids. The CDR3 nucleotides read TGTGCCAGCAGTGTGGAGGACATGGAAAGTGAAGCTTTCTTT. This encodes CASSVEDMESEAFF.

Points on this clone: Other DNA sequences in this specimen translate into the identical CDR3. The V gene is TRBV6-6, the J gene TRBJ1-3, with D unresolved. The CDR3 extends over 14 amino acids. Germline CDR1 reads MNHNY; CDR2 reads SVGAGI (reference sequence). Trimming left V 6 bases short and J 3 bases short, with 12 bases between. This CDR3 reads CASSLPGSGNTIYF. The CDR3 DNA reads TGTGCCAGCAGCCTCCCCGGGAGTGGAAACACCATATATTTT.

This chain's CDR3 is CASSVGSPGVGTEAFF. The CDR3 DNA sequence: TGTGCCAGCAGCGTTGGGTCTCCGGGAGTGGGAACTGAAGCTTTCTTT. V gene TRBV9 combines with J gene TRBJ1-1; D is undetermined. The ends were cut back, 2 bases at V and 5 bases at J, with 19 bases in the middle. Germline-derived CDR1 and CDR2 are SGDLS and YYNGEE. This CDR3 is 16 amino acids long.

The CDR3 nucleotides are TGTGCCAGTAGTCACACCCTTAGGACTTTTCCTGGCGGTTTAGAGCAGTTCTTC. It encodes CASSHTLRTFPGGLEQFF. This chain uses TRBV19 with TRBJ2-1, with D perhaps matching TRBD2 (5 bases). Deletions cut 5 bases from V and 10 bases from J, with 30 bases between. The germline V gene encodes CDR1 LNHDA and CDR2 SQIVND (reference sequence). The CDR3 consists of 18 residues.